Sequencing of this T cell receptor beta chain was carried out in a study of radiotherapy plus CTLA-4 blockade in lung cancer. Study-wide context: Disease control was seen in approximately 29% of patients, objective responses in 18%.

Worth noting for this clone: Its cognate antigen is unknown.

Focal radiation and CTLA-4 blockade (ipilimumab) were tested in chemo-refractory metastatic non-small-cell lung cancer patients. Repertoires were generated with immunoSEQ multiplex PCR, while TCRdb's copy carries only in-frame clones and drops some. The table shows 50,000 to 60,000 clones, with 82% occurring only once. Study-wide findings and caveats: According to reports, early shifts in blood T cell clones, alongside interferon-beta, forecast response most accurately. Radiotherapy plus ipilimumab was followed by expansion in blood of tumor-derived TCR clones.

The germline CDR1 and CDR2 sequences are SGHTA and FQGNSA. This CDR3 spans 14 amino acids. Trimming pared 5 bases from V and 4 bases from J, leaving 14 bases between. The source material was peripheral blood, sampled from a patient treated with radiotherapy plus ipilimumab. This receptor was taken from a human donor with non-small cell lung cancer whose response to radiotherapy plus ipilimumab could not be evaluated. The chain is built from TRBV7-2 and TRBJ1-2; D remains ambiguous. CDR3 DNA: TGTGCCAGCAGCCTCGGACGGGAGGTCTATGGCTACACCTTC. Its translation is CASSLGREVYGYTF.